Presented here are 7 T cell receptor beta chains from one specimen sequenced in a study of breast tumors, draining lymph nodes, adjacent tissues. TCRdb processed the multiplex PCR reads anew with MiXCR; each CDR3 protein has one entry. The data hold some 170,000 distinct CDR3 sequences, with around 35% observed a single time. Axillary draining lymph nodes of breast cancer patients supplied the node samples. The sequencing sample was made of axillary lymph node tissue. Receptors originate from a female donor with breast cancer. Some clones in this sample may be carry-over from other donors' samples.

V is TRBV2 and J is TRBJ1-3, with D possibly TRBD1 on 6 matching bases. Trimming stripped 6 bases from V and 4 bases from J, with 13 bases between. Germline CDR1 is SNHLY and CDR2 is FYNNEI. This CDR3 has 14 amino acids. The CDR3 loop reads CASSQGLTGNTIYF. The CDR3 nucleotides read TGTGCCAGCAGCCAGGGGTTAACAGGAAACACCATATATTTT.

Many counts were recorded for this clonotype. The chain is built from TRBV2 and TRBJ1-6; D call uncertain. Germline loops: CDR1 SNHLY, CDR2 FYNNEI. The CDR3 has 13 amino acids. Trimming cost V 9 bases and J 5 bases, with 11 bases left between them. For the CDR3, the DNA is TGTGCCAGTGAAGGACCTAATAATTCACCCCTCCACTTT. Translated: CASEGPNNSPLHF.

This chain uses TRBV20-1 with TRBJ2-1, with D maybe TRBD2 (5 bases). Germline loops: CDR1 DFQATT, CDR2 SNEGSKA (reference sequence). Trimming removed 6 bases from V and 7 bases from J, with 16 bases in between. This CDR3 is 13 amino acids long. The DNA for the CDR3 is TGCAGTGCCAGACGGGATACATTTAATGAGCAGTTCTTC. It is translated as CSARRDTFNEQFF.

In this sample, this clonotype turned up many times. The chain employs TRBV5-1 and TRBJ2-3; D is unresolved. The CDR3 length is 14 residues. The germline CDR1 and CDR2 sequences are SGHRS and YFSETQ. V lost 4 bases to trimming and J lost 3 bases, with 12 bases between them. CDR3 sequence reads: CASSLGGRTDTQYF. The CDR3 coding sequence is TGCGCCAGCAGCCTAGGCGGAAGGACAGATACGCAGTATTTT.

This clonotype appeared many times. The rearrangement links TRBV9 to TRBJ1-3; D gene ambiguous. CDR3 size: 16 residues. Germline V gene lookup returns CDR1 SGDLS and CDR2 YYNGEE. V lost 1 base and J 2 bases, leaving 13 bases between the germline ends. CDR3 nucleotides: TGTGCCAGCAGCGTAAGGTCGTCGGGTACTGGAAACACCATATATTTT. Its protein product is CASSVRSSGTGNTIYF.

In its sample, this clonotype was seen many times. The chain employs TRBV12-3 or TRBV12-4 and TRBJ1-5; D not resolved. Deletions cut 1 base from V and 7 bases from J, with 8 bases between. The CDR3 runs to 13 residues. Written as DNA, the CDR3 is TGTGCCAGCAGTTTAGGGGTTCGCCAGCCCCAGCATTTT. The encoded protein is CASSLGVRQPQHF.

On this clonotype: A much larger clonotype is one base distant, so this may be a read error. The chain uses TRBV11-2 and TRBJ2-7; 9 nucleotides align to TRBD2. The CDR3 spans 17 residues. Germline CDR1 reads SGHAT; CDR2 reads FQNNGV. Germline trimming cut 0 bases from V and 3 bases from J; bases unmatched to any gene: 9. For the CDR3, the DNA is TGTGCCAGCAGCTTAGATCCGGGGGCAGCGGGGGGCTACGAGCAGTACTTC. Encoded protein: CASSLDPGAAGGYEQYF.